Only a few counts were recorded for the clone carrying this T cell receptor beta chain. V was clipped by 1 base and J by 3 bases; unmatched bases: 8. CDR3 length: 17 residues. The germline V gene encodes CDR1 MGHRA and CDR2 YSYEKL. The entry originates in a study of identical twins. One entry per CDR3 protein results from TCRdb running MiXCR on the 5' RACE reads. There are 210,000 or so distinct CDR3 sequences in the sample; approximately 15% occur only once, and roughly two fifths lies in the top ten. These records were also assigned to another study, of T cells expressing NK-cell markers.

The chain employs TRBV4-1 and TRBJ2-1; 8 bases agree with TRBD2. This receptor was taken from a woman aged 18-30 years in good health. Sample: CD8+ T cells sorted from blood. CDR3 sequence reads: CASSQVLAGRYYNEQFF. The CDR3 coding sequence is TGCGCCAGCAGCCAAGTCCTAGCGGGTCGTTACTACAATGAGCAGTTCTTC.